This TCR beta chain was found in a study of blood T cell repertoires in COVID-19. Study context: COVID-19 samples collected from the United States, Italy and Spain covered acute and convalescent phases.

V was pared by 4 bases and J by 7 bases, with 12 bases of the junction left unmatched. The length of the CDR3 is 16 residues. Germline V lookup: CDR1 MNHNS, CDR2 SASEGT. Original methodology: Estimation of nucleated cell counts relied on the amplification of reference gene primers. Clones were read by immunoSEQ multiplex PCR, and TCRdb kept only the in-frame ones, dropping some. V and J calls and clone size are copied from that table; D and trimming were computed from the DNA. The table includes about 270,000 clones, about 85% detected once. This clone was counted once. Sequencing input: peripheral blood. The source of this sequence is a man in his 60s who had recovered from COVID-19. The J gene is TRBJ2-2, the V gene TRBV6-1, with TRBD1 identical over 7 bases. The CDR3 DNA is TGTGCCAGCAGTGGCCGGTCACAGGGGCATATCGGGGAGCTGTTTTTT. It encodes CASSGRSQGHIGELFF.